This TCR beta chain was recovered during a study of blood T cells in healthy people across ages. This clonotype has ten or more counts. This CDR3 is 15 amino acids long. The V gene lost 3 bases and the J gene lost 4 bases, with 11 bases spanning the gap. Germline assignment: CDR1 KGHDR and CDR2 SFDVKD. A second PCR, run for roughly 7 to 11 cycles, used a sample-barcoded 5' primer plus a J-beta primer mix. TCRdb recomputed calls from the 5' RACE reads with MiXCR, one row per CDR3 protein. The sample shows hundreds of thousands of distinct CDR3 sequences, about 51% of them seen only once. The material sequenced was blood. The V gene is TRBV24-1, the J gene TRBJ2-2, with D possibly being TRBD1 (6 bases). This TCR came from a woman of 80 years or more in good health. DNA for the CDR3: TGTGCCACCAGTGATACCGGGACATTCACCGGGGAGCTGTTTTTT. Translated, it gives CATSDTGTFTGELFF.